This is a list of T cell receptor beta chains from one sample in a study of blood T cell repertoires in COVID-19. Method: immunoSEQ multiplex PCR; TCRdb's copy keeps in-frame clones and lacks some. The sample lists a few hundred thousand clones, nearly 90% seen once, with 2.9% in the top ten. The specimen was PBMCs or T cells enriched from blood (not recorded which). All receptors come from a woman in her fifties or sixties who had been exposed to COVID-19. The CDR3 runs from the conserved cysteine through the conserved F or W. D genes are given only for firm matches. Where a row states a size, it is once, few, many or the class of an expanded clone; other rows omit it.

D gene	J gene	clone size	V gene	CDR3 protein	CDR3 DNA
.	TRBJ2-7	.	TRBV3-1/TRBV3-2	CASSQGRGKEQYF	TGTGCCAGCAGCCAAGGACGGGGAAAGGAGCAGTACTTC
.	TRBJ1-1	.	TRBV30	CAWEGGGRTEAFF	TGTGCCTGGGAGGGTGGAGGGAGGACTGAAGCTTTCTTT
.	TRBJ1-5	.	TRBV5-1	CASSLVSGGDQPQHF	TGCGCCAGCAGCTTGGTGTCAGGCGGGGATCAGCCCCAGCATTTT
.	TRBJ1-5	.	TRBV7-8	CASSPGGGDQPQHF	TGTGCCAGCAGCCCAGGAGGGGGGGATCAGCCCCAGCATTTT
.	TRBJ2-2	.	TRBV19	CASSIGQNTGELFF	TGTGCCAGTAGTATTGGGCAGAACACCGGGGAGCTGTTTTTT
TRBD1	TRBJ1-2	.	TRBV2	CASSYHPKGGVYGYTF	TGTGCCAGCAGTTACCACCCCAAAGGGGGCGTCTATGGCTACACCTTC
TRBD1	TRBJ1-5	.	TRBV19	CASSSHRGPGQPQHF	TGTGCCAGTAGTAGTCACAGGGGGCCGGGTCAGCCCCAGCATTTT
.	TRBJ2-1	.	TRBV3-1/TRBV3-2	CASSQGLSSYNEQFF	TGTGCCAGCAGCCAAGGACTTAGCTCCTACAATGAGCAGTTCTTC
.	TRBJ1-2	.	TRBV10-3	CAIRDTAYGYTF	TGTGCCATCAGGGACACGGCGTATGGCTACACCTTC
.	TRBJ2-7	.	TRBV11-2	CASSPRLISYEQYF	TGTGCCAGCAGCCCCAGGCTTATTTCCTACGAGCAGTACTTC
TRBD1	TRBJ2-1	.	TRBV29-1	CSVAGQVNNEQFF	TGCAGCGTTGCGGGACAGGTAAATAATGAGCAGTTCTTC
.	TRBJ1-5	.	TRBV19	CASSLDGGSNQPQHF	TGTGCCAGTAGCCTGGACGGAGGTAGCAATCAGCCCCAGCATTTT
.	TRBJ1-2	.	TRBV19	CASTTTQLYGYTF	TGTGCCAGTACCACGACACAGCTCTATGGCTACACCTTC
.	TRBJ2-3	.	TRBV11-2	CASSLGEAADTQYF	TGTGCCAGCAGCTTAGGGGAAGCGGCAGATACGCAGTATTTT
TRBD2	TRBJ2-5	.	TRBV20-1	CSASRPGTSGGGETQYF	TGCAGTGCTAGTCGGCCGGGGACTAGCGGAGGCGGAGAGACCCAGTACTTC
TRBD1	TRBJ2-7	once	TRBV6-1	CASSERGQGYEQYF	TGTGCCAGCAGTGAACGGGGACAGGGGTACGAGCAGTACTTC
.	TRBJ2-6	.	TRBV27	CASSLFISGANVLTF	TGTGCCAGCAGTTTATTTATCTCTGGGGCCAACGTCCTGACTTTC
.	TRBJ1-3	.	TRBV28	CASSLIQASGNTIYF	TGTGCCAGCAGCCTAATCCAGGCCTCTGGAAACACCATATATTTT
.	TRBJ1-6	.	TRBV28	CASSFPGLASPLHF	TGTGCCAGCAGTTTCCCCGGACTTGCTTCACCCCTCCACTTT
.	TRBJ2-1	once	TRBV6-1	CASSERAGALYNEQFF	TGTGCCAGCAGTGAACGGGCGGGGGCTCTTTACAATGAGCAGTTCTTC
TRBD2	TRBJ2-1	.	TRBV5-5	CASSLLAGGYNEQFF	TGTGCCAGCAGCTTGTTAGCGGGGGGCTACAATGAGCAGTTCTTC
.	TRBJ2-1	.	TRBV19	CASSMTGLAYNEQFF	TGTGCCAGTAGTATGACAGGACTAGCCTACAATGAGCAGTTCTTC
TRBD2	TRBJ2-7	.	TRBV6-5	CASSQQSGGVGEQYF	TGTGCCAGCAGTCAACAGTCTGGGGGGGTAGGCGAGCAGTACTTC
.	TRBJ1-6	.	TRBV28	CASSFPTPNSPLHF	TGTGCCAGCAGTTTTCCGACACCGAATTCACCCCTCCACTTT
TRBD1	TRBJ1-4	few	TRBV3-1/TRBV3-2	CASSRGTGARNEKLFF	TGTGCCAGCAGCCGAGGGACAGGGGCCCGGAATGAAAAACTGTTTTTT
.	TRBJ1-6	.	TRBV2	CASSDGRSNSPLHF	TGTGCCAGCAGTGATGGGAGATCCAATTCACCCCTCCACTTT
.	TRBJ1-4	.	TRBV30	CAWSVGGASGEKLFF	TGTGCCTGGAGTGTAGGAGGTGCTAGTGGAGAAAAACTGTTTTTT
.	TRBJ1-5	.	TRBV19	CASSPTLGAYYSNQPQHF	TGTGCCAGTAGTCCGACCCTGGGGGCGTATTATAGCAATCAGCCCCAGCATTTT
TRBD2	TRBJ2-1	.	TRBV7-9	CASSRTSGGANPSNEQFF	TGTGCCAGCAGTCGGACTAGCGGGGGCGCGAACCCTAGCAATGAGCAGTTCTTC
TRBD1	TRBJ1-5	.	TRBV14	CASSQAGQGGNQPQHF	TGTGCCAGCAGCCAGGCGGGACAGGGGGGCAATCAGCCCCAGCATTTT
.	TRBJ1-4	.	TRBV6-1	CASSERWAAKLFF	TGTGCCAGCAGTGAAAGATGGGCTGCAAAACTGTTTTTT
.	TRBJ1-6	.	TRBV28	CASSPDSKNSPLHF	TGTGCCAGCAGTCCGGACAGCAAAAATTCACCCCTCCACTTT
.	TRBJ1-2	.	TRBV9	CASSVAVTGNYGYTF	TGTGCCAGCAGCGTAGCGGTAACAGGGAACTATGGCTACACCTTC
.	TRBJ2-6	.	TRBV5-1	CASSLAVSGANVLTF	TGCGCCAGCAGCTTGGCCGTATCTGGGGCCAACGTCCTGACTTTC
TRBD2	TRBJ2-1	.	TRBV7-9	CASSLGTSDYNEQFF	TGTGCCAGCAGCTTAGGGACTAGCGACTACAATGAGCAGTTCTTC
.	TRBJ2-7	.	TRBV1	CTSSQERRGGNSYEQYF	TGCACCAGCAGCCAAGAGAGGCGCGGGGGGAACTCCTACGAGCAGTACTTC
TRBD1	TRBJ1-5	.	TRBV5-4	CASSQDPGGSGSNQPQHF	TGTGCCAGCAGCCAAGACCCAGGGGGGTCGGGTAGCAATCAGCCCCAGCATTTT
.	TRBJ1-6	.	TRBV6-4	CASGCRTVNNSPLHF	TGTGCCAGCGGATGTCGGACAGTTAATAATTCACCCCTCCACTTT
.	TRBJ1-2	.	TRBV12-3/TRBV12-4	CASSLEANYGYTF	TGTGCCAGCAGTTTGGAGGCGAACTATGGCTACACCTTC
TRBD1	TRBJ2-1	.	TRBV18	CASSQRGTGAYNEQFF	TGTGCCAGCTCACAAAGAGGGACAGGCGCCTACAATGAGCAGTTCTTC
.	TRBJ1-1	once	TRBV29-1	CSVGQAGTEAFF	TGCAGCGTTGGCCAGGCTGGCACTGAAGCTTTCTTT
.	TRBJ1-2	once	TRBV6-5	CASSYGGLRYTF	TGTGCCAGCAGTTACGGGGGGTTGCGCTACACCTTC
.	TRBJ2-5	.	TRBV11-1	CASSQKWTTQETQYF	TGTGCCAGCAGCCAGAAATGGACAACCCAAGAGACCCAGTACTTC
.	TRBJ1-5	.	TRBV9	CASSVEGQGQPQHF	TGTGCCAGCAGCGTAGAAGGTCAGGGGCAGCCCCAGCATTTT
.	TRBJ2-1	.	TRBV6-5	CASSYYRDDEQFF	TGTGCCAGCAGTTACTACAGGGATGATGAGCAGTTCTTC
.	TRBJ2-5	.	TRBV28	CASSLGAGRVQETQYF	TGTGCCAGCAGTTTAGGCGCCGGGAGAGTCCAAGAGACCCAGTACTTC
TRBD1	TRBJ1-2	.	TRBV28	CASSVTGGYRGYTF	TGTGCCAGCAGCGTGACAGGGGGTTACAGGGGCTACACCTTC
.	TRBJ2-5	.	TRBV5-5	CASSLSGRPGEETQYF	TGTGCCAGCAGCTTGTCGGGCAGGCCGGGGGAAGAGACCCAGTACTTC
.	TRBJ2-5	.	TRBV25-1	CASSEIDRETQYF	TGTGCCAGCAGTGAAATCGATCGGGAGACCCAGTACTTC
TRBD1	TRBJ1-1	.	TRBV5-1	CASSQIQGASTEAFF	TGCGCCAGCAGCCAGATCCAGGGGGCATCCACTGAAGCTTTCTTT
.	TRBJ1-6	.	TRBV3-1/TRBV3-2	CASSQPPGTRDSPLHF	TGTGCCAGCAGCCAGCCTCCGGGAACGAGAGATTCACCCCTCCACTTT
TRBD1	TRBJ1-3	.	TRBV10-3	CAISETGGSGNTIYF	TGTGCCATCAGTGAGACAGGGGGCTCTGGAAACACCATATATTTT
TRBD1	TRBJ1-5	.	TRBV4-1	CASSQGTGGQPQHF	TGCGCCAGCAGCCAGGGGACAGGGGGCCAGCCCCAGCATTTT
TRBD2	TRBJ2-7	.	TRBV6-5	CASSAGLARYYEQYF	TGTGCCAGCAGCGCTGGACTAGCGCGGTACTACGAGCAGTACTTC